This is a list of T cell receptor beta chains from one sample in a study of T cells in localized non-small cell lung cancer. Sequencing was performed with immunoSEQ multiplex PCR; in TCRdb, only in-frame clones are kept and a portion is missing. The data contain 100,000 or so clones, roughly 93% of them seen just once; the ten biggest clones take up about 4%. The material sequenced was PBMCs, taken before any cancer treatment. The receptors stem from a woman aged 40 to 75 with stage II squamous cell lung carcinoma. Both conserved end residues are part of each CDR3. D genes are given only for firm matches. Where a row states a size, it is once, few, many or the class of an expanded clone; other rows omit it.

TRBJ1-6,TRBV27,TRBD1,NA,TGTGCCAGCAACGGACAGGGTTCAAGGCCTTCACCCCTCCACTTT,CASNGQGSRPSPLHF
TRBJ2-5,TRBV7-8,TRBD1,NA,TGTGCCAGCAGCCTACGGACAGGCGGGGAGACCCAGTACTTC,CASSLRTGGETQYF
TRBJ2-7,TRBV27,TRBD2,once,TGTGCCAGCAGTTTATTACGGGGGGGGCGTTCCTACGAGCAGTACTTC,CASSLLRGGRSYEQYF
TRBJ2-7,TRBV13,NA,NA,TGTGCCAGCAGCCGCGACGGGGCTTACGAGCAGTACTTC,CASSRDGAYEQYF
TRBJ2-3,TRBV7-9,TRBD1,NA,TGTGCCAGCAGCTTATCGCAGGGGGCTACAGATACGCAGTATTTT,CASSLSQGATDTQYF
TRBJ1-2,TRBV5-8,NA,NA,TGTGCCAGCAGCTTGGCCGAGGGGACTAACTATGGCTACACCTTC,CASSLAEGTNYGYTF
TRBJ1-2,TRBV2,TRBD1,NA,TGTGCCAGCAGTGCTCTCCGGGACAGGCCCGCCCGGAGGTATGGCTACACCTTC,CASSALRDRPARRYGYTF
TRBJ2-1,TRBV10-3,NA,NA,TGTGCCATCAGTGGAGACTACAACGACAATGAGCAGTTCTTC,CAISGDYNDNEQFF
TRBJ2-1,TRBV4-1,NA,NA,TGCGCCAGCAGCCCCCCGGGGCGGTACAATGAGCAGTTCTTC,CASSPPGRYNEQFF
TRBJ2-7,TRBV7-9,TRBD1,NA,TGTGCCAGCAGCTTCTCGGACAGGGGGCCCTACGAGCAGTACTTC,CASSFSDRGPYEQYF
TRBJ1-1,TRBV15,NA,NA,TGTGCCACCAGCAGAGAGAAAGCGACGGTCACTGAAGCTTTCTTT,CATSREKATVTEAFF
TRBJ2-5,TRBV28,TRBD1,NA,TGTGCCAGCAGTTTAATGAGCGTCGGACAGGGGGCTGGAGAGACCCAGTACTTC,CASSLMSVGQGAGETQYF
TRBJ1-1,TRBV15,TRBD1,NA,TGTGCCACCAGCGGCCTTAGGGCAGGGGGCGGGGAAGCTTTCTTT,CATSGLRAGGGEAFF
TRBJ1-6,TRBV5-1,NA,NA,TGCGCCAGCAGCTTGGGAGTGGGCAGGGCTGATGTGAATAATTCACCCCTCCACTTT,CASSLGVGRADVNNSPLHF
TRBJ2-7,TRBV28,TRBD2,NA,TGTGCCAGCAGTTTTGAGACTAGCGGGAGTCGCACCTACGAGCAGTACTTC,CASSFETSGSRTYEQYF
TRBJ1-5,TRBV19,TRBD1,once,TGTGCCAGTAGTATATGGAAGGGACAGGGTTATAGCAATCAGCCCCAGCATTTT,CASSIWKGQGYSNQPQHF
TRBJ2-3,TRBV6-5,NA,NA,TGTGCCAGCACCCTGAGGGGAGGTGCAGATACGCAGTATTTT,CASTLRGGADTQYF
TRBJ2-3,TRBV5-1,NA,NA,TGCGCCAGCAGCCCGCTTGTAGGCGCTAGCACAGATACGCAGTATTTT,CASSPLVGASTDTQYF
TRBJ1-5,TRBV5-4,NA,few,TGTGCCAGCAGCTTGGCGGGCGGGAATCAGCCCCAGCATTTT,CASSLAGGNQPQHF
TRBJ1-3,TRBV10-3,NA,NA,TGTGCCATCGGGGGGGGAAACACCATATATTTT,CAIGGGNTIYF
TRBJ1-1,TRBV9,NA,NA,TGTGCCAGCAGCGTGGACAGGAACACTGAAGCTTTCTTT,CASSVDRNTEAFF
TRBJ1-2,TRBV18,NA,NA,TGTGCCAGCTCAACCAAGAGAATGGTTGCTGAATCTGGCTACACCTTC,CASSTKRMVAESGYTF
TRBJ2-3,TRBV5-1,NA,once,TGCGCCAGCAGCTTGGGAGATACGCAGTATTTT,CASSLGDTQYF
TRBJ1-5,TRBV11-2,TRBD1,NA,TGTGCCAGCAGCTCAGACAGGGAGTCCTATAGCAATCAGCCCCAGCATTTT,CASSSDRESYSNQPQHF
TRBJ1-3,TRBV19,NA,NA,TGTGCCAGTAGTATCGACGGTACCTCTGGAAACACCATATATTTT,CASSIDGTSGNTIYF
TRBJ2-3,TRBV2,NA,NA,TGTGCCAGCAGTGAGTTTAGAGCAGATACGCAGTATTTT,CASSEFRADTQYF
TRBJ2-7,TRBV6-5,TRBD1,NA,TGTGCCAGCAGTCCCGGGACAGTGACCTACGAGCAGTACTTC,CASSPGTVTYEQYF
TRBJ1-2,TRBV10-3,NA,NA,TGTGCCATCAGCCTCACCGGTACGGAAGACTATGGCTACACCTTC,CAISLTGTEDYGYTF
TRBJ2-3,TRBV7-7,NA,NA,TGTGCCAGCAGCCAGGGACTCTTCAACACAGATACGCAGTATTTT,CASSQGLFNTDTQYF
TRBJ1-5,TRBV18,NA,NA,TGTGCCAGCTCACTAAAAACGGGTGAGCATCAGCCCCAGCATTTT,CASSLKTGEHQPQHF
TRBJ1-2,TRBV13,NA,NA,TGTGCCAGCAGCTTAGAGGGGAACTATGGCTACACCTTC,CASSLEGNYGYTF
TRBJ2-1,TRBV7-8,NA,NA,TGTGCCAGCAGCTTAGGGCCGAATACAGGTGAATTCTTC,CASSLGPNTGEFF
TRBJ2-1,TRBV7-2,NA,NA,TGTGCCAGCAGCTTATGGGGCCTAGTTAAAGACAATGAGCAGTTCTTC,CASSLWGLVKDNEQFF
TRBJ2-1,TRBV27,TRBD2,NA,TGTGCCAGCAGTTTGGGGCGGGAGTATTACAATGAGCAGTTCTTC,CASSLGREYYNEQFF
TRBJ1-5,TRBV7-8,TRBD1,NA,TGTGCCAGCAGCTGGGGACAGGGGGGAGGACAGCCCCAGCATTTT,CASSWGQGGGQPQHF
TRBJ1-1,TRBV4-2,NA,NA,TGTGCCAGCAGCCAAGACCCCACAGGAGAAGCTTTCTTT,CASSQDPTGEAFF
TRBJ2-1,TRBV4-1,TRBD2,NA,TGCGCCAGCAGCCAAGAAAGCCGGACTAGCGGGCACAATGAGCAGTTCTTC,CASSQESRTSGHNEQFF
TRBJ2-3,TRBV30,NA,NA,TGTGCCTGGAGTATTCACAGGGGCACAGATACGCAGTATTTT,CAWSIHRGTDTQYF
TRBJ1-5,TRBV27,NA,NA,TGTGCCAGCAGTTTGGGGACGCCGAACAGAGCTTATCAGCCCCAGCATTTT,CASSLGTPNRAYQPQHF
TRBJ2-5,TRBV19,NA,NA,TGTGCCAGTAGTATAGGTAACTCTCTCCAAGAGACCCAGTACTTC,CASSIGNSLQETQYF
TRBJ1-4,TRBV7-9,NA,NA,TGTGCCAGCAGCTTCAGGGGTGGTGAAAAACTGTTTTTT,CASSFRGGEKLFF
TRBJ2-3,TRBV11-1,NA,NA,TGTGCCAGCAGCTTATATCGACAGACCACAGATACGCAGTATTTT,CASSLYRQTTDTQYF
TRBJ1-2,TRBV6-1,NA,NA,TGTGCCAGCACTCGGGAGAACTATGGCTACACCTTC,CASTRENYGYTF
TRBJ1-4,TRBV18,TRBD1,once,TGTGCCAGCTCACCACGAAGGGGGCAGGGTCCAGCAACTAATGAAAAACTGTTTTTT,CASSPRRGQGPATNEKLFF
TRBJ1-1,TRBV6-5,NA,NA,TGTGCCAGCACCACCCGTTGGGGGGCCACTGAAGCTTTCTTT,CASTTRWGATEAFF
TRBJ2-6,TRBV7-9,NA,NA,TGTGCCAGCAGCTTCGGGGGGCACATCTCTGGGGCCAACGTCCTGACTTTC,CASSFGGHISGANVLTF